Listed below are T cell receptor beta chains from one sample, sequenced in a study of shared clonotypes between healthy human individuals. The method was immunoSEQ multiplex PCR; TCRdb's version includes in-frame clones alone and lacks a portion of them. The table shows about 2,200,000 clones, with just over 90% occurring only once. Material: naive CD8+ T cells from PBMCs. The origin of the receptors is a man aged 18 to 29 in good health. Some clones in this sample may be carry-over from other donors' samples. Both conserved end residues are part of each CDR3.

v_gene	j_gene	CDR3aa
TRBV25-1	TRBJ2-7	CASSEPRWGSGAYEQYF
TRBV14	TRBJ2-3	CASSPIAGGIADTQYF
TRBV28	TRBJ2-7	CASSHTRRQGTREQYF
TRBV9	TRBJ1-2	CASSARDTYGYTF
TRBV7-6	TRBJ2-3	CASSLTGSDTQYF
TRBV11-2	TRBJ1-2	CASSPAGQGLPLYGYTF
TRBV2	TRBJ2-2	CASRGGTGELFF
TRBV7-9	TRBJ2-1	CASSSPLAGGRNEQFF
TRBV28	TRBJ2-4	CATRPTERAKNIQYF
TRBV10-3	TRBJ2-3	CAISSPQREGADTQYF
TRBV27	TRBJ2-7	CASSLIGGIYEQYF
TRBV11-2	TRBJ1-2	CASSLARTANHYGYTF
TRBV15	TRBJ1-5	CATSSVGRGVNQPQHF
TRBV7-9	TRBJ2-1	CASSLVVGRGNEQFF
TRBV10-3	TRBJ1-2	CAIGDPHGALFSGYTF
TRBV4-3	TRBJ1-5	CASSPSWGARGNQPQHF
TRBV27	TRBJ1-5	CASSVTGGRQPQHF
TRBV28	TRBJ2-3	CASSSPGGTDTQYF
TRBV30	TRBJ1-2	CAWTASPYGYTF
TRBV11-3	TRBJ2-3	CASSNGLGGDTQYF
TRBV27	TRBJ1-5	CATALPLTERSQAPYPF
TRBV10-1	TRBJ2-4	CASSPTPGPKNIQYF
TRBV7-3	TRBJ2-1	CASSAWSSGRLVNEQFF
TRBV13	TRBJ1-2	CASSLPGRTNYGYTF
TRBV19	TRBJ1-5	CASSTDLNQPQHF
TRBV4-1	TRBJ1-6	CASSPRDPPWALHF
TRBV11-2	TRBJ1-1	CASSSGPLKAFF
TRBV9	TRBJ2-3	CASSQEVAGGTSTDTQYF
TRBV4-2	TRBJ1-2	CASSQASDRSYGYTF
TRBV7-9	TRBJ2-6	CASSYSVSGANVLTF
TRBV28	TRBJ2-7	CASSLSLGVAGGWEQYF
TRBV11-2	TRBJ2-1	CASSFNTGVYNEQFF
TRBV7-9	TRBJ2-7	CASRPFIGPAHEQYF
TRBV19	TRBJ2-7	CASSTGTLYEQYF
TRBV6-1	TRBJ2-4	CASSGTSGKAKNIQYF
TRBV7-8	TRBJ2-7	CASSPGSYEQYF
TRBV19	TRBJ1-2	CASGYIGYTF
TRBV7-9	TRBJ2-3	CASSRPGLGDTQYF
TRBV18	TRBJ1-4	CASSQLGEATNEKLFF
TRBV10-1	TRBJ2-7	CASSEGLAGLYEQYF